The clone carrying this T cell receptor beta chain has a single count. The CDR3 runs to 16 residues. Germline-derived CDR1 and CDR2 are SGHKS and YYEKEE (reference sequence). V lost 0 bases, J lost 1 base, and 11 bases lay in between. TCRdb keeps only in-frame clones here, not all; method: immunoSEQ multiplex PCR. The sample contains about 110,000 clones, about 88% of which appear only once. These data come from a study of cytomegalovirus exposure and HLA in healthy donors. This receptor was taken from a woman aged 18-30 years in good health and CMV-seropositive. The genes are TRBV5-5 and TRBJ1-5; TRBD1 is a possible D gene (5 bases). Sequencing was done on a sample of PBMCs. The CDR3 loop is CASSLVGGPSNQPQHF. CDR3 nucleotides: TGTGCCAGCAGCTTGGTGGGGGGTCCCAGCAATCAGCCCCAGCATTTT.